This T cell receptor (beta chain) was recovered during a study of cytomegalovirus exposure and HLA in healthy donors (dated by TCRdb to about 2017). Background on the whole study: According to an earlier analysis of several hundred of the donors, 150 million to 200 million T cells yielded 117 million unique TCR beta sequences and 276 Gb of sequence data. An early release that covered some 640 HLA-typed donors contained around 300 gigabases of sequencing data and tens of millions of unique TCR sequences. Of the approximately 370 genotyped donors, 65% to 90% were placed in the genetic ancestry cluster associated with self-reported Caucasian donors. The study aimed to test whether signatures of past pathogen exposure could be identified by cataloging public T cell receptors. The study used immunosequencing to profile the T cell repertoires of under 700 subjects and linked those repertoires to cytomegalovirus serostatus. A separate validation cohort of roughly 120 different subjects was used in addition to the approximately 700-subject first cohort. To predict cytomegalovirus infection status, the study brought together high-throughput TCR immunosequencing, statistical association of individual TCRs with disease status, and machine learning. In a later analysis, previously published TCR beta repertoires from 666 donors were re-analyzed and high-resolution HLA genotyping was added so that TCR occurrence patterns could be studied. Rather than using new phenotypic data, the later analysis identified candidate immune exposures from TCR beta sequences and from how often those sequences occurred across donors. An earlier analysis of 500 to 650 of the donors applied high-throughput TCR beta sequencing to assess whether each TCR beta V gene segment acted as functional or pseudogenic. Donor age, sex, ethnicity and CMV serostatus were compiled together with the repertoire data. A later genetic analysis took genome-wide SNP genotypes for about three fifths of the 666 donors and used that subset as a discovery cohort. Every repertoire in the discovery cohort had been generated on one and the same sequencing platform. Both class I and class II loci were covered by HLA typing, at four-digit resolution. The number of typed donors differed by locus: about 629-640 for A, B, C, DRB1 and DQB1; approximately 540 for DQA1; over 600 for DPA1; and about 450 for DPB1. Because of strong linkage in the cohort, roughly five DR-DQ haplotypes were treated as single units for association and clustering. Among roughly 400 genotyped donors of the cohort, an average of approximately 220,000 unique TCR beta nucleotide sequences was sequenced per donor, of which 15% to 20% were non-productive. The paper's findings and limits, for the study overall: Some IMGT-functional V segments, including TRBV6-2 and TRBV6-3, could not be told apart with the 87-base-pair reads, so those segments were excluded. Several of the top co-occurrence clusters appeared to be linked to parvovirus B19, influenza, CMV and Epstein-Barr virus, according to a later analysis. A later analysis found that TCR association rates varied across HLA loci, with DRB1 alleles showing the most associated TCRs and HLA-C alleles the fewest. In an earlier analysis of a few hundred of the donors, most TCR beta V segments were observed in productive rearrangements about 90% or about 30% of the time, broadly matching IMGT annotations. The study listed 164 TCR beta chains as associated with cytomegalovirus. Correlated functional status among segregating V segments might reflect linkage disequilibrium, but an unknown experimental factor could not be ruled out. A group of highly shared sequence variants was considered likely to be a technical artifact of the sequencing pipeline. Across donors, most TCR sequences were observed very rarely, whereas some public TCRs were present in many individuals. When HLA alleles, especially DR and DQ, strongly co-occurred, attributing TCR associations to individual alleles was difficult. An association between a missense DCLRE1C variant and V-gene and J-gene trimming of TCR beta chains was found in a later genetic analysis and replicated in an independent cohort. The presence/absence analyses assumed that sequencing depth was roughly uniform across donors, and that assumption may not be true. Compared with the 666-donor mean, donors in an Asian-associated ancestry cluster had fewer N-insertions in productive TCRs, according to a later genetic analysis. Compared with equally common non-associated chains, HLA-associated TCR beta chains in a later analysis were more clonally expanded and had lower generation probabilities. A few of the identified cytomegalovirus-associated TCR beta chains were confirmed in vitro to be specific for cytomegalovirus antigens. Immune exposure information for the cohort was limited to CMV serostatus. According to the authors, the approach could potentially be generalized to other disease states and immunological phenotypes. A later analysis associated 15,000 or so TCR beta sequences with specific HLA alleles at a false discovery rate of 0.05. The earlier analysis of some 540 of the donors excluded 15 to 20 rarely observed V segments, including chromosome 9 orphons, because counts were too low. A further reported finding was that TCR beta sequences accurately predicted the HLA-A and HLA-B alleles for most subjects in the first cohort. Cytomegalovirus status was reported to be diagnosed by the classifier with high specificity and sensitivity in both the original and validation cohorts. In this cohort, only TCR beta chains were sequenced, and detectable features were limited by the absence of alpha or paired-chain data. Because HLA typing was unavailable for some donors at each locus, only the typed subset was used in association tests. In a later analysis, most CMV-associated TCR beta chains were found to appear HLA-restricted, with HLA associations seemingly driven largely by CMV exposure.

The junction shows trimming of 4 bases on V and 5 bases on J, and the gene matches do not reach 8 bases of it. Taken from cysteine to phenylalanine, the CDR3 has 16 residues. Only the CDR3 DNA is retained, 48 bases long and in frame from the first base. CDR1 and CDR2, per the germline V gene (reference sequence), are WNHNN and SYGVQD. The cohort comprised 710 or so healthy bone marrow donors. At the time of sampling, every cohort member was nominally healthy, though immune exposures that went unrecorded were likely present. The donor was CMV seropositive and was included in the group of 270 or so seropositive cohort members. Each donor provided a peripheral blood sample, and peripheral blood mononuclear cells were used for TCR beta sequencing. Genomic DNA extraction from the blood cell samples was performed with the Qiagen DNeasy Blood Extraction Kit. This clone was seen a few times. Its antigen remains unidentified. No base quality values were provided; no much bigger clone lies one nucleotide off.

The library was made by the immunoSEQ multiplex PCR assay. For the multiplex PCR, a mixture combining 60 forward primers for TCR Vbeta segments and 13 reverse primers for TCR Jbeta segments was used. The CDR3 region of rearranged TCR beta genes was amplified from genomic DNA with a multiplex PCR assay. Amplified TCR beta libraries were sequenced as 87-base-pair reads on the Illumina HiSeq System. Per the authors' processing: A later analysis counted tens of millions of unique TCR beta chains across the 550 to 750 repertoires, and some 11 million of these chains were shared by at least two donors. Raw reads were error-corrected and collapsed into unique sequences by a nearest-neighbor algorithm in which closely related sequences were merged to remove PCR and sequencing errors. Alignment of CDR3 sequences to IMGT reference sequences was used to assign V, D and J gene segments. Each retained sequence needed at least a six-nucleotide match to both a V gene segment and a J gene segment. Rearrangements were classified as productive when the CDR3 lacked stop codons and remained in frame with V and J, and all other rearrangements were classified as non-productive. Following IMGT convention, CDR3 was defined as the stretch from the second conserved V-encoded cysteine up to the conserved J-encoded phenylalanine. The earlier analysis of approximately 590 of the donors excluded any sequence lacking an unambiguous match to a single V gene segment. In an earlier analysis of 587 of the donors, V segments were called functional above 56.7% productive rearrangements and were called segregating when the between-donor standard deviation exceeded 5%. A statistical classification framework was built for diagnosing cytomegalovirus status from the catalog of TCR beta chain sequences. A later analysis assigned V and J genes by comparing TCR nucleotide sequences with IMGT/GENE-DB human TR gene sequences. The TCRdist pipeline was used in a later analysis to assign CDR3 sequences and most-parsimonious VDJ recombination scenarios. In a later analysis, each TCR beta chain was defined by its CDR3 amino acid sequence together with its V-gene family, and reads without a unique V-gene family were excluded. To address suspected cross-contamination and a sequencing artifact, a later analysis removed over 500 highly shared, low-generation-probability nucleotide sequences. For each public chain, a later analysis derived a clonal expansion index from normalized ranks of inferred template counts within each repertoire. Generation probabilities in a later analysis came from a VDJ recombination model fitted to out-of-frame rearrangements, and those results were checked against IGoR. A later analysis scored TCR-TCR, TCR-HLA and TCR-CMV co-occurrence with hypergeometric tests, applying a repertoire-size bias correction to TCR pairs. A later analysis estimated false discovery rates by permuting HLA or CMV assignments 20 times. In a later analysis, co-occurring TCRs were grouped using DBSCAN, with TCRdist sequence similarity added in when clustering inside HLA-allele-positive subsets. Repertoires with fewer than 30,000 or more than 120,000 public chains were left out of co-occurrence clustering, as were a handful of repertoires with anomalous nucleotide sharing. TCRdb re-hosts the immuneACCESS table, in-frame sequences only. Its copies lack some clones; in the studies checked, an unresolved V gene accounts for under half of them, and the cause for the rest is not known. V and J calls and clone size are those listed in that table; D and trimming were worked out from the DNA. The sample table contains some 120,000 clones; only one count was recorded for 65% to 80% of them. Jointly, the top ten make up 4.8% of the sample.

Input material: PBMCs. This sequence uses TRBV10-1 and TRBJ2-5; 12 central nucleotides agree with TRBD1. This clonotype originated in a man aged 25-45 years in good health and CMV-seropositive. The DNA reads as follows: TGCGCCAGCAGTGCACCGGGACAGGGGGCGCGGGAGACCCAGTACTTC. It codes for CASSAPGQGARETQYF.